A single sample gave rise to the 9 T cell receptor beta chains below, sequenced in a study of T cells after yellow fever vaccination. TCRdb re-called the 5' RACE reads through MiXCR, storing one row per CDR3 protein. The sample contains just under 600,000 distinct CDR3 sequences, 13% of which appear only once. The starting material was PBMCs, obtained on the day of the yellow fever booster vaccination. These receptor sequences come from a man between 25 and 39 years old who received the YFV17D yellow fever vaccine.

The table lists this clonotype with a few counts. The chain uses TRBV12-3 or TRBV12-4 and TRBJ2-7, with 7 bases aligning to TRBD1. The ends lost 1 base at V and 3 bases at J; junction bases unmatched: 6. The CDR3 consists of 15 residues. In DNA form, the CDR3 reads TGTGCCAGCAGTTTAGACACGGGACAGCGCTACGAGCAGTACTTC. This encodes CASSLDTGQRYEQYF.

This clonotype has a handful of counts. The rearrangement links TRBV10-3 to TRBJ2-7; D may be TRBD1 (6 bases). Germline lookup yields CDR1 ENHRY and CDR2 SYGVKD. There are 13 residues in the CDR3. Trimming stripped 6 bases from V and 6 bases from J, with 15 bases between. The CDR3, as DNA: TGTGCCATCAGCTTGGCAGGGGCTGGCGAGCAGTACTTC. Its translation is CAISLAGAGEQYF.

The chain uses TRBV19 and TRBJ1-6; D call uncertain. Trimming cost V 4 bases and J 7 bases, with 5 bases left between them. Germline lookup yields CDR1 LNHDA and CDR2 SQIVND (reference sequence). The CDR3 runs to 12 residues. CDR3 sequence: CASSNLNSPLHF. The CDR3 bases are TGTGCCAGTAGTAATCTGAATTCACCCCTCCACTTT.

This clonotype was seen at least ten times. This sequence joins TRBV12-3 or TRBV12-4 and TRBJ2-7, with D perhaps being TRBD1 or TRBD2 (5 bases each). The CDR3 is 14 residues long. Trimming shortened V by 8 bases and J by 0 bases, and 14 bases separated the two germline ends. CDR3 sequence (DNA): TGTGCCAGCGGTAGAGGGACGCGCTCCTACGAGCAGTACTTC. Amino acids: CASGRGTRSYEQYF.

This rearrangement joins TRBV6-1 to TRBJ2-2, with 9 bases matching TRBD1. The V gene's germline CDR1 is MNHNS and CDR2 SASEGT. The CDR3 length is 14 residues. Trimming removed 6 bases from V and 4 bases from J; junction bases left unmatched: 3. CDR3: CASRTGGGTGELFF. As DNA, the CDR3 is TGTGCCAGCAGGACAGGGGGAGGCACCGGGGAGCTGTTTTTT.

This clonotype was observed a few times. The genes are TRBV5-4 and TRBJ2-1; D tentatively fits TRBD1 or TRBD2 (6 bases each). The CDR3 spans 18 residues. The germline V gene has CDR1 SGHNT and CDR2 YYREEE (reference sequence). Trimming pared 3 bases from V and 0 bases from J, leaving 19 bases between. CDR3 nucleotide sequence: TGTGCCAGCAGCTCGGAGGGGAGAGGGGGGAGCTCCTACAATGAGCAGTTCTTC. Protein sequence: CASSSEGRGGSSYNEQFF.

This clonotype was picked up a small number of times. CDR3 nucleotides: TGCGCCAGCAGCTCGGGACAGGGTAACGGTTCACCCCTCCACTTT. Amino acids: CASSSGQGNGSPLHF. J is TRBJ1-6 and V is TRBV5-1, with 9 bases lining up with TRBD1. Trimming at V came to 3 bases and at J to 9 bases, leaving 7 bases not matched to a gene. The CDR3 is 15 amino acids. In germline, CDR1 is SGHRS, CDR2 YFSETQ.

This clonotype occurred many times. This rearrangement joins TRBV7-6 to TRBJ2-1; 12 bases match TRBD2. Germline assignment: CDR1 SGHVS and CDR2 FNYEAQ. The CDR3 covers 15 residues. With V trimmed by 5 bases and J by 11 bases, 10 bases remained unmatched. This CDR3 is CASSGGLAGTPQQFF. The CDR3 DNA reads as TGTGCCAGCAGCGGAGGACTAGCGGGAACGCCGCAGCAGTTCTTC.

The CDR3 sequence: CASSLSNNEQFF. The CDR3 nucleotides read TGTGCCAGCAGCTTATCCAACAATGAGCAGTTCTTC. The chain employs TRBV7-8 and TRBJ2-1; D is uncertain. The CDR3 contains 12 residues. CDR1 and CDR2 from the germline V gene are SGHVS and FQNEAQ. With 2 bases removed from V and 5 bases from J, the gap between germline ends came to 4 bases.